The 27 T cell receptor beta chains reported below all come from one sample, sequenced in a study of T cells of healthy individuals. TCRdb processed the 5' RACE reads anew with MiXCR; each CDR3 protein has one entry. The table includes over 40,000 distinct CDR3 sequences, about 4.2% detected once. Source of these receptors: a human donor in good health.

This clonotype was detected many times. V usage is TRBV5-6 and J usage is TRBJ1-2; TRBD1 might be the D (5 bases). Looked up from germline, CDR1 is SGHDT and CDR2 is YYEEEE. The ends were cut back, 2 bases at V and 4 bases at J, with 15 bases in the middle. This CDR3 contains 15 residues. CDR3 sequence (DNA): TGTGCCAGCAGCTTTCCTCGACAGACTATCTATGGCTACACCTTC. Its translation is CASSFPRQTIYGYTF.

J is TRBJ1-3 and V is TRBV2; D is undetermined. CDR3 length: 14 residues. V was shortened by 6 bases and J by 2 bases, with 11 bases between the two germline ends. The germline gives CDR1 SNHLY, CDR2 FYNNEI. CDR3 in amino acids: CASRVDGAGNTIYF. The CDR3 nucleotides are TGTGCCAGCAGAGTTGACGGGGCTGGAAACACCATATATTTT.

This clonotype was counted a few times. This rearrangement joins TRBV6-1 to TRBJ2-3; a possible D gene is TRBD2 (6 bases). This CDR3 has 15 amino acids. Germline V gives CDR1 MNHNS, CDR2 SASEGT. V lost 5 bases and J lost 4, with 16 bases in between. The CDR3 bases are TGTGCCAGCAGTCTGGGCGGGGTTAGGGCAGATACGCAGTATTTT. Its protein is CASSLGGVRADTQYF.

This clonotype was seen many times. V gene TRBV20-1 combines with J gene TRBJ1-1; D not resolved. This CDR3 region has 12 residues. Trimming removed 7 bases from V and 0 bases from J, with 9 bases in between. Looked up from germline, CDR1 is DFQATT and CDR2 is SNEGSKA (reference sequence). The CDR3 spells CSGFGVNTEAFF. The CDR3 DNA sequence: TGCAGTGGGTTCGGGGTGAACACTGAAGCTTTCTTT.

J is TRBJ2-5 and V is TRBV20-1, with 14 bases identical to TRBD2. The CDR3 spans 17 residues. Trimming cost V 6 bases and J 2 bases; bases outside gene matches: 11. Germline assignment: CDR1 DFQATT and CDR2 SNEGSKA (reference sequence). This chain's CDR3 is CSAKTSGRAMLQETQYF. Here the CDR3 DNA reads TGCAGTGCCAAGACTAGCGGGAGGGCCATGCTTCAAGAGACCCAGTACTTC.

This clonotype was detected only a few times. The chain links TRBV2 to TRBJ1-2; 8 bases fit TRBD1. The V and J ends lost 6 bases and 4 bases, in that order; junction bases with no gene match: 7. The length of the CDR3 is 14 residues. Germline loops: CDR1 SNHLY, CDR2 FYNNEI. This CDR3 is CASSLTGASYGYTF. DNA of the CDR3: TGTGCCAGCAGCTTGACAGGGGCTAGCTATGGCTACACCTTC.

This clonotype has at least ten counts. The V gene is TRBV28, the J gene TRBJ2-7; D is undetermined. The CDR3 has 11 residues. In germline, CDR1 is MDHEN, CDR2 SYDVKM. Trimming took off 5 bases at V and 2 bases at J, with 4 bases between the two ends. CDR3 residues: CASSETYEQYF. The CDR3 DNA reads TGTGCCAGCAGTGAGACCTACGAGCAGTACTTC.

This clonotype came up many times. J is TRBJ2-3 and V is TRBV2, with D perhaps TRBD2 (6 bases). Deletions cut 5 bases from V and 6 bases from J, with 9 bases between. CDR3 length equals 12 residues. Germline-derived CDR1 and CDR2 are SNHLY and FYNNEI. The CDR3 here is CASSKSGDTQYF. CDR3 sequence (DNA): TGTGCCAGCAGTAAGAGCGGGGATACGCAGTATTTT. Based on the CDR3 plus reference TRBV2 and TRBJ2-3, the full variable domain is EPEVTQTPSHQVTQMGQEVILRCVPISNHLYFYWYRQILGQKVEFLVSFYNNEISEKSEIFDDQFSVERPDGSNFTLKIRSTKLEDSAMYFCASSKSGDTQYFGPGTRLTVL.

This clonotype was counted ten times or more. V and J are TRBV4-2 and TRBJ2-3; either TRBD1 or TRBD2 may supply D (5 bases each). The V end was cut by 0 bases, the J end by 1 base, with 11 bases between. This CDR3 comprises 16 residues. Germline assignment: CDR1 LGHNA and CDR2 YNFKEQ. The CDR3 region has the DNA TGTGCCAGCAGCCAAGATAACCGGGGCGGCACAGATACGCAGTATTTT. Protein sequence: CASSQDNRGGTDTQYF.

The chain is built from TRBV6-2 or TRBV6-3 and TRBJ2-7; 11 nucleotides line up with TRBD2. V lost 6 bases to trimming and J lost 4 bases; unmatched junction nucleotides: 8. The CDR3 runs to 15 residues. Germline CDR1 MNHEY, CDR2 SVGEGT. CDR3 amino acids: CASRDLAGGIYEQYF. In nucleotides, the CDR3 is TGTGCCAGCAGAGATCTAGCGGGAGGAATATACGAGCAGTACTTC.

This clonotype was seen many times. The chain has TRBV7-2 and TRBJ2-7; D might be TRBD2 (6 bases). The CDR3 loop spans 15 amino acids. Germline loops: CDR1 SGHTA, CDR2 FQGNSA. V lost 2 bases, J lost 9 bases, and 20 bases lay in between. DNA of the CDR3: TGTGCCAGCAGCTTACACGGTGGAGGGACCTATGGGCAGTACTTC. Protein: CASSLHGGGTYGQYF.

The chain recombines TRBV20-1 with TRBJ1-1, with TRBD1 matching over 7 bases. This CDR3 has 16 residues. Germline CDR1 is DFQATT and CDR2 is SNEGSKA (reference sequence). With V trimmed by 1 base and J by 4 bases, 12 bases remained unmatched. The DNA for the CDR3 is TGCAGTGCTAGAGGAATAGAACAGGGGTTGAGCACTGAAGCTTTCTTT. It translates to CSARGIEQGLSTEAFF.

This clonotype was seen repeatedly, ten times or more. The rearrangement links TRBV30 to TRBJ2-1; the D is unclear. This CDR3 is built from 14 residues. The germline V gene encodes CDR1 GTSNPN and CDR2 SVGIG (reference sequence). V was shortened by 8 bases and J by 0 bases, with 14 bases between the two germline ends. The CDR3 DNA reads as TGTGCCCGATCACGGTCCCTCTCCTACAATGAGCAGTTCTTC. This translates into CARSRSLSYNEQFF.

This clonotype was detected ten times or more. The rearrangement uses TRBV24-1 and TRBJ2-3; possibly TRBD2 for D (5 bases). The V gene lost 9 bases and the J gene lost 4 bases, with 16 bases spanning the gap. The CDR3 loop spans 14 amino acids. Per germline, CDR1 KGHDR and CDR2 SFDVKD. CDR3 residues: CATPASRPADTQYF. The CDR3 coding sequence is TGTGCCACCCCAGCTAGCCGCCCAGCAGATACGCAGTATTTT.

This clonotype has just a few counts. This rearrangement joins TRBV7-9 to TRBJ2-3; D remains unclear. Trimming took off 0 bases at V and 6 bases at J, with 13 bases between the two ends. The CDR3 sequence is 15 residues long. Germline V lookup: CDR1 SEHNR, CDR2 FQNEAQ (reference sequence). The CDR3 DNA reads TGTGCCAGCAGCTTAGCGACCCCAGAAGGTGATACGCAGTATTTT. Its protein product is CASSLATPEGDTQYF.

This clonotype was recorded many times. The chain has TRBV14 and TRBJ2-6; tentative D call: TRBD2 (6 bases). Germline V lookup: CDR1 SGHDN, CDR2 FVKESK. The CDR3 has 15 residues. The V end lost 4 bases, the J end lost 2 bases, and 9 bases lay between the germline ends. The DNA of the CDR3 is TGTGCCAGCAGCCCGGAGGGACCTGGGGCCAACGTCCTGACTTTC. Translating it yields CASSPEGPGANVLTF.

This clonotype was seen at least ten times. The chain is built from TRBV20-1 and TRBJ2-5; TRBD2 matches 11 bases. V lost 4 bases, J lost 0 bases, and 4 bases stayed unmatched. Looked up from germline, CDR1 is DFQATT and CDR2 is SNEGSKA (reference sequence). CDR3 length equals 15 residues. The CDR3 DNA reads as TGCAGTGCTACTCCGACTAGCGGGAACCAAGAGACCCAGTACTTC. It codes for CSATPTSGNQETQYF.

This clonotype has ten or more counts. V is TRBV12-3 or TRBV12-4 and J is TRBJ2-3; 7 bases map to TRBD2. V was clipped by 5 bases and J by 2 bases; unmatched bases: 4. This CDR3 is built from 14 residues. Written as DNA, the CDR3 is TGTGCCAGCAGTAGGACTAGTCTCACAGATACGCAGTATTTT. Its protein product is CASSRTSLTDTQYF.

This clonotype was observed many times. The chain is built from TRBV12-3 or TRBV12-4 and TRBJ2-3; 9 positions agree with TRBD1. The length of the CDR3 is 15 residues. The ends lost 1 base at V and 12 bases at J; junction bases unmatched: 11. This CDR3 is CASSLGDRDQGTQYF. The CDR3 coding sequence is TGTGCCAGCAGTTTAGGGGACAGGGACCAGGGGACACAGTATTTT.

The table lists this clonotype with many counts. The chain joins TRBV2 to TRBJ2-2, with D unresolved. V dropped 1 base and J dropped 8 bases, with 8 bases sitting between them. The CDR3 extends over 13 amino acids. Per germline, CDR1 SNHLY and CDR2 FYNNEI. CDR3: CASSEVRSGELFF. CDR3 nucleotide sequence: TGTGCCAGCAGTGAAGTACGGTCTGGGGAGCTGTTTTTT.

The chain joins TRBV7-2 to TRBJ2-3; tentatively, D is TRBD1 or TRBD2 (5 bases each). Germline V gives CDR1 SGHTA, CDR2 FQGNSA. This CDR3 comprises 14 residues. V was clipped by 6 bases and J by 0 bases, with 10 bases between them. The CDR3 here is CASRWDASTDTQYF. The CDR3 nucleotides read TGTGCCAGCAGATGGGACGCCAGCACAGATACGCAGTATTTT.

J is TRBJ2-6 and V is TRBV6-1; maybe TRBD1 (6 bases). The CDR3 is 15 residues long. In germline, CDR1 is MNHNS, CDR2 SASEGT. V was clipped by 5 bases and J by 4 bases, with 12 bases between them. CDR3 nucleotides: TGTGCCAGCAGTACCCAGGGGTCGGGGGCCAACGTCCTGACTTTC. It translates to CASSTQGSGANVLTF.

This clonotype was recorded many times. V usage is TRBV24-1 and J usage is TRBJ2-1; possibly TRBD1 for D (6 bases). V lost 2 bases and J lost 2, with 9 bases in between. CDR3 length equals 15 residues. Germline V gene sequence: CDR1 KGHDR, CDR2 SFDVKD. The CDR3 reads CATSDSWGPYNEQFF. For the CDR3, the DNA is TGTGCCACCAGTGATTCGTGGGGGCCCTACAATGAGCAGTTCTTC.

This clonotype has only a few counts. The chain uses TRBV7-9 and TRBJ1-4, with no clear D. Germline-derived CDR1 and CDR2 are SEHNR and FQNEAQ (reference sequence). The CDR3 contains 16 residues. Trimming stripped 4 bases from V and 3 bases from J, with 15 bases between. The DNA of the CDR3 is TGTGCCAGCAGCTCCTCGCGGGGTAGGGCTAATGAAAAACTGTTTTTT. It yields the protein CASSSSRGRANEKLFF.

This clonotype was recorded many times. The chain couples TRBV12-3 or TRBV12-4 to TRBJ1-5; D call uncertain. Trimming removed 6 bases from V and 6 bases from J, with 9 bases in between. CDR3 length: 12 residues. The CDR3 DNA reads TGTGCCAGCAGCGGAAGACGTCAGCCCCAGCATTTT. This gives the protein CASSGRRQPQHF.

This clonotype was recorded at least ten times. The chain uses TRBV7-2 and TRBJ2-1; D unresolved. V gave up 5 bases and J gave up 7 bases, with 9 bases separating them. From germline, CDR1 is SGHTA and CDR2 FQGNSA. The CDR3 is 12 amino acids. CDR3 sequence reads: CASSRNRNEQFF. Written as DNA, the CDR3 is TGTGCCAGCAGCCGCAACAGAAATGAGCAGTTCTTC.

The chain has TRBV29-1 and TRBJ2-7; 7 bases match TRBD1. V lost 4 bases to trimming and J lost 3 bases; unmatched junction nucleotides: 9. Germline V gene sequence: CDR1 SQVTM, CDR2 ANQGSEA. The CDR3 runs 14 residues. The chain's CDR3 is CSVGRLAGGYEQYF. CDR3 DNA: TGCAGCGTTGGCCGCTTAGCAGGGGGCTACGAGCAGTACTTC.